The 18 T cell receptor beta chains presented below share a single source sample, sequenced in a study of blood T cell repertoires in COVID-19. The table came from immunoSEQ multiplex PCR; TCRdb's copy has only in-frame clones and leaves some out. The profile shows 120,000 or so clones, around 76% of them singletons. Sequencing used peripheral blood. All receptors derive from a man aged 55 to 70 with acute or convalescent COVID-19.

The chain uses TRBV15 and TRBJ2-7; possible D gene TRBD1, 5 bases. V lost 1 base and J 3 bases, leaving 10 bases between the germline ends. CDR1 and CDR2 (germline): LNHNV, YYDKDF (reference sequence). This CDR3 spans 14 amino acids. This CDR3 is CATSRAQVFYEQYF. As DNA, the CDR3 is TGTGCCACCAGCAGAGCACAGGTGTTCTACGAGCAGTACTTC. Full variable domain (outside the CDR3, taken from reference TRBV15 and TRBJ2-7): DAMVIQNPRYQVTQFGKPVTLSCSQTLNHNVMYWYQQKSSQAPKLLFHYYDKDFNNEADTPDNFQSRRPNTSFCFLDIRSPGLGDTAMYLCATSRAQVFYEQYFGPGTRLTVT.

The chain recombines TRBV27 with TRBJ1-6; D not resolved. The CDR3 spans 14 residues. The ends were cut back, 0 bases at V and 9 bases at J, with 9 bases in the middle. CDR1 and CDR2 from the germline V gene are MNHEY and SMNVEV (reference sequence). The CDR3 DNA is TGTGCCAGCAGTTTATCCGGGAGGCGTTCACCCCTCCACTTT. Its protein product is CASSLSGRRSPLHF.

The J gene is TRBJ2-1, the V gene TRBV19; 7 nucleotides align to TRBD2. CDR3 length: 14 amino acids. The junction had 2 bases not matched to a gene; V was cut back by 4 bases and J by 2 bases. CDR1 and CDR2 from the germline V gene are LNHDA and SQIVND (reference sequence). The CDR3 spells CASSSGGAYNEQFF. In DNA, the CDR3 is TGTGCCAGTAGTAGTGGGGGGGCCTACAATGAGCAGTTCTTC.

The V call is TRBV2, the J call TRBJ1-5; 9 nucleotides match TRBD1. J lost 2 bases, V lost 6 bases, and 8 bases had no gene match. Germline CDR1 SNHLY, CDR2 FYNNEI. This CDR3 spans 16 amino acids. The CDR3 is CASRRTGATGNQPQHF. As DNA, the CDR3 is TGTGCCAGCAGGCGGACAGGGGCAACGGGCAATCAGCCCCAGCATTTT.

By share, this clone counts as medium-sized. The chain combines TRBV27 with TRBJ2-7; no firm D call. Per germline, CDR1 MNHEY and CDR2 SMNVEV (reference sequence). V dropped 4 bases and J dropped 6 bases, with 16 bases sitting between them. The CDR3 extends over 14 amino acids. This chain's CDR3 is CASSSMVQYSEQYF. In DNA form, the CDR3 reads TGTGCCAGCAGTTCGATGGTCCAGTACAGCGAGCAGTACTTC.

This chain uses TRBV4-1 with TRBJ1-6, with D unresolved. This CDR3 comprises 13 residues. V gave up 6 bases and J gave up 5 bases, with 8 bases separating them. CDR1 and CDR2 from the germline V gene are MGHRA and YSYEKL. This CDR3 is CASSIANNSPLHF. For the CDR3, the DNA is TGCGCCAGCAGTATAGCAAATAATTCACCCCTCCACTTT.

The genes are TRBV21-1 and TRBJ2-5; TRBD2 was called by the table and not checked on the DNA. TRBV21-1 is recorded as a pseudogene. The CDR3 sequence is 18 residues long. The CDR3 nucleotides read TGTGCCAGCAGCGGAGGGACTAGCGGGAGATTTGGTGGTGAGACCCAGTACTTC. This sequence encodes CASSGGTSGRFGGETQYF.

The J gene is TRBJ1-6, the V gene TRBV6-5; D is unresolved. CDR1 is MNHEY and CDR2 is SVGAGI in the germline V gene. V was cut by 2 bases and J by 0 bases, with 8 bases left in between. The CDR3 totals 16 residues. In nucleotides, the CDR3 is TGTGCCAGCAGTTACGCAGAAAGCTCCTATAATTCACCCCTCCACTTT. It is translated as CASSYAESSYNSPLHF.

This chain joins TRBV27 and TRBJ1-2, with TRBD1 matching over 10 bases. Germline V lookup: CDR1 MNHEY, CDR2 SMNVEV (reference sequence). J gave up 4 bases and V 6 bases, and 5 bases lay outside the gene matches. This CDR3 has 14 residues. The CDR3 DNA is TGTGCCAGCAGGACAGGGGGCCCCCCCTATGGCTACACCTTC. This encodes CASRTGGPPYGYTF.

This chain uses TRBV3-1 (or the pseudogene TRBV3-2) with TRBJ2-2; a weak D match, TRBD1 (5 bases). CDR3 length: 16 residues. Germline CDR1 reads LGHDT; CDR2 reads YNNKEL (reference sequence). The V end was cut by 4 bases, the J end by 1 base, with 13 bases between. The CDR3 nucleotides read TGTGCCAGCAGCCCTCCCCGGACATTGAACACCGGGGAGCTGTTTTTT. It encodes CASSPPRTLNTGELFF.

This rearrangement joins TRBV11-2 to TRBJ2-1; D possibly corresponds to TRBD2 (5 bases). From germline, CDR1 is SGHAT and CDR2 FQNNGV. V lost 0 bases to trimming and J lost 9 bases, with 9 bases between them. CDR3 length: 13 residues. In DNA, the CDR3 is TGTGCCAGCAGCTTAGAATTTGGGAGTGAGCAGTTCTTC. Amino acid sequence: CASSLEFGSEQFF.

The chain combines TRBV4-1 with TRBJ1-4; D gene uncertain. Germline V CDR1 and CDR2: MGHRA, YSYEKL. Trimming stripped 1 base from V and 0 bases from J, with 6 bases between. The CDR3 extends over 15 amino acids. CDR3 loop: CASSQARATNEKLFF. CDR3 coding DNA: TGCGCCAGCAGCCAAGCGCGAGCAACTAATGAAAAACTGTTTTTT.

This chain uses TRBV19 with TRBJ1-1, with 7 bases aligning to TRBD1. The CDR3 extends over 15 amino acids. Germline V gene data show CDR1 as LNHDA and CDR2 as SQIVND (reference sequence). Trimming at V came to 7 bases and at J to 3 bases, leaving 11 bases not matched to a gene. CDR3 residues: CASTTPTGNHTEAFF. In DNA form, the CDR3 reads TGTGCCAGTACCACCCCGACAGGGAACCACACTGAAGCTTTCTTT.

The J gene is TRBJ2-3, the V gene TRBV3-1 (or the pseudogene TRBV3-2), with a tentative D call TRBD2 (5 bases). The V gene's germline CDR1 is LGHDT and CDR2 YNNKEL (reference sequence). Trimming pared 4 bases from V and 2 bases from J, leaving 10 bases between. This CDR3 has 14 amino acids. In DNA form, the CDR3 reads TGTGCCAGCAGCCTAGCGATTGACACAGATACGCAGTATTTT. This sequence encodes CASSLAIDTDTQYF.

The chain uses TRBV25-1 and TRBJ2-1; D may be TRBD2 (6 bases). The CDR3 loop spans 13 amino acids. Germline V gene sequence: CDR1 MGHDK, CDR2 SYGVNS. With 2 bases removed from V and 8 bases from J, the gap between germline ends came to 10 bases. CDR3 sequence reads: CASSERGKYEQFF. Written as DNA, the CDR3 is TGTGCCAGCAGTGAACGCGGGAAATATGAGCAGTTCTTC.

The CDR3 sequence: CASSSDRVGTEAFF. The CDR3 DNA reads as TGTGCCAGCAGCTCGGACAGGGTAGGAACTGAAGCTTTCTTT. The gene calls are TRBV11-3 and TRBJ1-1, with 8 bases identical to TRBD1. The germline V gene has CDR1 SGHNT and CDR2 YENEEA. V lost 4 bases, J lost 5 bases, and 6 bases stayed unmatched. The CDR3 spans 14 residues.

The J gene is TRBJ1-1, the V gene TRBV21-1; no DNA check was done on the table's D call, TRBD1. TRBV21-1 is an annotated pseudogene. CDR3 size: 15 residues. CDR3 coding DNA: TGTGCCAGCAGCTCCGACAGGGTGTCGGCCACTGAAGCTTTCTTT. Translated, it gives CASSSDRVSATEAFF.

The rearrangement joins TRBV6-5 to TRBJ2-7; TRBD2 agrees at 9 bases. Germline CDR1 and CDR2: MNHEY and SVGAGI. V lost 4 bases and J lost 0; bases outside the gene matches: 7. The CDR3 spans 16 residues. The CDR3 reads CASSSPSGIVSYEQYF. The DNA of the CDR3 is TGTGCCAGCAGTTCTCCTAGCGGGATAGTCTCCTACGAGCAGTACTTC.